Here is one T cell receptor (beta chain) with its context. No antigen is known for it. No quality values exist for individual bases; no much larger clone is one base distant. The source of the sample is a study of blood T cell repertoires in COVID-19 (dated by TCRdb to about 2020). As for the study more broadly: Collaborator samples came from the United States, Italy and Spain and covered acute and convalescent phases of COVID-19. A de-identified subject ID, COVID-19 status, age in years and sex were almost always included in the sample metadata. Where HLA class I and class II types were available, the types were taken from metadata supplied by the sample provider, not from assay-based typing. Samples were obtained from the ongoing ImmuneRACE study (first 160 participants) and from over 1,000 subjects provided by 6 global collaborators. The repertoires were made available in a free public database intended to serve as a resource for research on the immune response to SARS-CoV-2. The prospective study material was composed of cDNA or gDNA derived from T cells, B-cell-depleted T cells, or PBMCs. The dataset comprised deeply sampled blood TCRbeta repertoires from subjects exposed to, actively infected with, or recovered from COVID-19. Overall study results and their limits: The amount of clinical and demographic metadata varied by source and participant and was provided uncurated.

V and J lose 5 bases and 0 bases, and a span of 8 bases separates them. The germline V gene supplies CDR1 MNHEY and CDR2 SVGEGT. The CDR3 covers 14 residues, taking in both the cysteine and the phenylalanine. The retained sequence is limited to the CDR3, 42 bases, with the frame set at the first base. Collaborating institutions collected whole blood in K2EDTA tubes following their own protocols. For TCRbeta analysis, collaborators shipped samples in one of three forms: frozen whole blood, isolated PBMCs, or DNA extracted from either of those sample types. The immunoSEQ Assay, a bias-controlled multiplex PCR, was used to amplify TCRbeta CDR3 regions from genomic DNA. Turning to the authors' computational methods: The number of nucleated cells in each sample was estimated by amplification of reference gene primers within the assay. Sequence reads were collapsed and filtered to measure the absolute abundance of every unique TCRbeta CDR3 rearrangement. For each sample, productive Simpson clonality was calculated as the square root of Simpson's diversity index over productive rearrangements. TCRdb took this table from immuneACCESS and kept in-frame rearrangements with V and J called. Such tables lack part of the clones; where checked against another copy, unresolved V genes explain under half of the gap, and the rest is unexplained. That table gives V, J and clone size, and the DNA gave D and trimming. Within this sample are 71,000 or so clones, with about four fifths of them counted one time only. The ten biggest clones cover over 8.5% of the sample.

What was sequenced was peripheral blood. The origin of this receptor is a man aged 50-59 years with acute or convalescent COVID-19. The rearrangement joined TRBV6-2 or TRBV6-3 to TRBJ1-3; the D segment cannot be called with confidence. The DNA sequence reads TGTGCCAGCAGTCCGGAGTACTCTGGAAACACCATATATTTT. Its product reads: CASSPEYSGNTIYF.